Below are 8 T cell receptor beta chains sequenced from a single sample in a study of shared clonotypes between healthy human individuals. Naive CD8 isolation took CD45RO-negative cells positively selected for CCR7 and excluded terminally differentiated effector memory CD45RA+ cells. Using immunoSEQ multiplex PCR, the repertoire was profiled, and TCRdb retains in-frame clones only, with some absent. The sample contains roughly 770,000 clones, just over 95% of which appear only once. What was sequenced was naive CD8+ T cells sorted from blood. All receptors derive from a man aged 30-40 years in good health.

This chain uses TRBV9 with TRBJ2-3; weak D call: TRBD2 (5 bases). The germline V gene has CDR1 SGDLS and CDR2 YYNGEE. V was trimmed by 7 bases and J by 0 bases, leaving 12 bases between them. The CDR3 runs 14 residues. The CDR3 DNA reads TGTGCCAGCCAGAGGGATTCTAGCACAGATACGCAGTATTTT. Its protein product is CASQRDSSTDTQYF. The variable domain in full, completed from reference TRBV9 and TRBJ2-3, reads DSGVTQTPKHLITATGQRVTLRCSPRSGDLSVYWYQQSLDQGLQFLIQYYNGEERAKGNILERFSAQQFPDLHSELNLSSLELGDSALYFCASQRDSSTDTQYFGPGTRLTVL.

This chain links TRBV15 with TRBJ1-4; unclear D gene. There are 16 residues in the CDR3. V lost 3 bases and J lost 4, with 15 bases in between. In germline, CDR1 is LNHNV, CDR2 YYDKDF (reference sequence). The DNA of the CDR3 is TGTGCCACCAGCAGCGACGGGCTTTCCATTAATGAAAAACTGTTTTTT. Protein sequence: CATSSDGLSINEKLFF.

Here the CDR3 DNA reads TGTGCCAGCAGCCAGCCGGGACTGACGTACGAGCAGTACTTC. This encodes CASSQPGLTYEQYF. V is TRBV5-4 and J is TRBJ2-7; D is perhaps TRBD2 (6 bases). The germline V gene has CDR1 SGHNT and CDR2 YYREEE (reference sequence). The CDR3 consists of 14 residues. The V and J ends lost 4 bases and 4 bases respectively, with 15 bases between them.

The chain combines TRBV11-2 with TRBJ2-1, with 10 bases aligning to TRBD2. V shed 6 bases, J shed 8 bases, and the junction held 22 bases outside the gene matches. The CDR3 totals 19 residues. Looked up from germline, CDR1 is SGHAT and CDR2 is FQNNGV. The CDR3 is CASRGLRPSGRAVWDEQFF. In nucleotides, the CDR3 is TGTGCCAGCAGAGGCCTCCGACCGAGCGGGAGGGCCGTGTGGGATGAGCAGTTCTTC.

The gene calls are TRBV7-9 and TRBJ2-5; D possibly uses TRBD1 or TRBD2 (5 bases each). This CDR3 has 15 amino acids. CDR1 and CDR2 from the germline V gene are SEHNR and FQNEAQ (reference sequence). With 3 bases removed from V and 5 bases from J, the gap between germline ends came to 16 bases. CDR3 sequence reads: CASSFPGTLGETQYF. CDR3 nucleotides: TGTGCCAGCAGCTTCCCAGGGACCTTAGGGGAGACCCAGTACTTC. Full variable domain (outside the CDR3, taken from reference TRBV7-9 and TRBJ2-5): DTGVSQNPRHKITKRGQNVTFRCDPISEHNRLYWYRQTLGQGPEFLTYFQNEAQLEKSRLLSDRFSAERPKGSFSTLEIQRTEQGDSAMYLCASSFPGTLGETQYFGPGTRLLVL.

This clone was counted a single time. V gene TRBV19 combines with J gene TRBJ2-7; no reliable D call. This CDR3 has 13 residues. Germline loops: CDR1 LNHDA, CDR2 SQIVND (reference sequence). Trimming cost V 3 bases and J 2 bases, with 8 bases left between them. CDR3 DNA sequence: TGTGCCAGTAGTATTCGTCATCCCTACGAGCAGTACTTC. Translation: CASSIRHPYEQYF.

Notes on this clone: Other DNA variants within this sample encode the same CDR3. The CDR3 sequence is CASSLLAGADTQYF. CDR3 nucleotide sequence: TGTGCCAGCAGCTTACTAGCGGGGGCAGATACGCAGTATTTT. The rearrangement links TRBV11-2 to TRBJ2-3; TRBD2 agrees at 10 bases. V gave up 2 bases and J gave up 4 bases; unmatched junction bases: 0. Germline assignment: CDR1 SGHAT and CDR2 FQNNGV. The CDR3 totals 14 residues.

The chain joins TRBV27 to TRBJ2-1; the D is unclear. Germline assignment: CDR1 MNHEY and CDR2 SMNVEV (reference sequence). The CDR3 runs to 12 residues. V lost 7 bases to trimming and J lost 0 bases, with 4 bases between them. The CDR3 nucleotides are TGTGCCAGCAAGGGCTCCTACAATGAGCAGTTCTTC. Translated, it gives CASKGSYNEQFF.